This TCR beta chain was observed in a study of T cell repertoires in cytomegalovirus infection. Overall study: Selected CMV epitopes included recently identified HLA-C-restricted ones as well as well-studied HLA-B-restricted ones. Public TCR beta signatures marked donors with CMV infection and the matching HLA. The study's findings and limits: Clonotypes of TCR beta that were HLA-C-restricted and CMV-specific dominated the ex vivo response. The cumulative frequency of public TCR beta families distinguished individuals who carried CMV together with the relevant HLA.

This clonotype came up a few times. The antigen remains unidentified. TCRdb analysed the reads with MiXCR anew, one entry per CDR3 protein. The repertoire holds roughly 500,000 distinct CDR3 sequences, with 30% to 35% as singletons. The V gene's germline CDR1 is SGHTA and CDR2 FQGNSA. Trimming took 5 bases from V and 0 from J, leaving 10 bases between them. CDR3 size: 14 residues. The source was cultured PBMCs, collected from culture after CMV antigen stimulation. The genes are TRBV7-2 and TRBJ1-1; no clear D gene. This TCR derives from a human donor in good health (CMV status not recorded). Some clones in this sample may be carry-over from other donors' samples. CDR3 region: CASSPLGLNTEAFF. The DNA of the CDR3 is TGTGCCAGCAGCCCGTTAGGGCTGAACACTGAAGCTTTCTTT.